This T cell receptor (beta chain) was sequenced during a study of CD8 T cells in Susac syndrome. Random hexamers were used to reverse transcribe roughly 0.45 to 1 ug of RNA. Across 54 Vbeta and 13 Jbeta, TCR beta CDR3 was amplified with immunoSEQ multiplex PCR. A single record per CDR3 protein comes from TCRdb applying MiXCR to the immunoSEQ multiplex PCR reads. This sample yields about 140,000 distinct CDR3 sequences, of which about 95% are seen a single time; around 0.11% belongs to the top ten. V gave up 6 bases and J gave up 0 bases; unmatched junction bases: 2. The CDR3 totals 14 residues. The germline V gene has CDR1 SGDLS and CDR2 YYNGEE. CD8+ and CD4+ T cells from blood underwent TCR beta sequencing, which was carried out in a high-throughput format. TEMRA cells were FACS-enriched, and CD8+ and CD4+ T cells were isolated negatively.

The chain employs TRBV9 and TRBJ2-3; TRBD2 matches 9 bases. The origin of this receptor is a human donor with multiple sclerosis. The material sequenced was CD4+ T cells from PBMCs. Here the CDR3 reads CASTSGESTDTQYF. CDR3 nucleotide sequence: TGTGCCAGCACTAGCGGGGAGAGCACAGATACGCAGTATTTT.